Each of the 14 T cell receptor beta chains below was sequenced from the same sample in a study of Ad26.COV2.S vaccination and SARS-CoV-2 variants. The method was immunoSEQ multiplex PCR; TCRdb's version includes in-frame clones alone and lacks a portion of them. The sample has roughly 180,000 clones; 87% are singletons. Sequences were derived from peripheral blood, sampled after recovery from COVID-19. The receptors were gathered from a human donor who had recovered from COVID-19.

V usage is TRBV5-5 and J usage is TRBJ1-1; maybe TRBD1 (6 bases). This CDR3 has 14 amino acids. The germline V gene encodes CDR1 SGHKS and CDR2 YYEKEE (reference sequence). The V and J ends lost 5 bases and 5 bases respectively, with 16 bases between them. CDR3 sequence reads: CASSFLAGVTEAFF. As DNA, the CDR3 is TGTGCCAGCAGTTTTCTTGCAGGGGTTACTGAAGCTTTCTTT. Filled out from reference TRBV5-5 and TRBJ1-1, the complete variable domain reads DAGVTQSPTHLIKTRGQQVTLRCSPISGHKSVSWYQQVLGQGPQFIFQYYEKEERGRGNFPDRFSARQFPNYSSELNVNALLLGDSALYLCASSFLAGVTEAFFGQGTRLTVV.

The chain uses TRBV7-6 and TRBJ2-7; either TRBD1 or TRBD2 may fit D (5 bases each). The germline V gene has CDR1 SGHVS and CDR2 FNYEAQ. With 3 bases removed from V and 1 base from J, the gap between germline ends came to 13 bases. The CDR3 is 15 residues long. The CDR3 DNA sequence: TGTGCCAGCAGCTTTAGAGGGGATGGGTCCTACGAGCAGTACTTC. Translation gives CASSFRGDGSYEQYF.

This clone has more than one count but fewer than ten. The rearrangement joins TRBV27 to TRBJ2-1; 7 nucleotides agree with TRBD2. Germline values: CDR1 MNHEY, CDR2 SMNVEV (reference sequence). Trimming removed 2 bases from V and 2 bases from J; junction bases left unmatched: 6. The CDR3 is made up of 16 amino acids. The CDR3 protein is CASSLKMAGAYNEQFF. In nucleotides, the CDR3 is TGTGCCAGCAGTTTAAAAATGGCGGGGGCCTACAATGAGCAGTTCTTC.

V usage is TRBV27 and J usage is TRBJ1-1, with a possible D match to TRBD1 (5 bases). Germline CDR1 reads MNHEY; CDR2 reads SMNVEV (reference sequence). The CDR3 runs 13 residues. V was pared by 2 bases and J by 4 bases, with 8 bases between. The CDR3 sequence: CASSLRGGTEAFF. As DNA, the CDR3 is TGTGCCAGCAGTTTAAGGGGTGGCACTGAAGCTTTCTTT.

V and J are TRBV2 and TRBJ1-1, with TRBD1 identical over 7 bases. The V gene end was trimmed by 5 bases and the J gene end by 1 base; junction bases not matched to a gene: 4. The CDR3 has 14 amino acids. Germline CDR1 and CDR2: SNHLY and FYNNEI. The CDR3, as DNA: TGTGCCAGCAGTTACCGGGACAGGAACACTGAAGCTTTCTTT. Translation: CASSYRDRNTEAFF.

The chain employs TRBV15 and TRBJ1-5; D not resolved. The CDR3 runs 14 residues. Germline assignment: CDR1 LNHNV and CDR2 YYDKDF (reference sequence). V lost 5 bases and J 0 bases, leaving 8 bases between the germline ends. The CDR3 coding sequence is TGTGCCACCAGCGCACAATATAGCAATCAGCCCCAGCATTTT. It encodes CATSAQYSNQPQHF. The entire variable domain, with the rest obtained from reference TRBV15 and TRBJ1-5, is as follows: DAMVIQNPRYQVTQFGKPVTLSCSQTLNHNVMYWYQQKSSQAPKLLFHYYDKDFNNEADTPDNFQSRRPNTSFCFLDIRSPGLGDTAMYLCATSAQYSNQPQHFGDGTRLSIL.

The chain links TRBV3-1 (or the pseudogene TRBV3-2) to TRBJ2-7, with 7 bases lining up with TRBD1. This CDR3 comprises 16 residues. V was pared by 3 bases and J by 2 bases, with 10 bases of the junction left unmatched. Looked up from germline, CDR1 is LGHDT and CDR2 is YNNKEL (reference sequence). For the CDR3, the DNA is TGTGCCAGCAGCCAGATAGGGGGCGCGTCCCCCTACGAGCAGTACTTC. Translation gives CASSQIGGASPYEQYF.

The genes are TRBV28 and TRBJ1-2; D gene ambiguous. V lost 3 bases to trimming and J lost 3 bases, with 11 bases between them. This CDR3 has 14 residues. Germline CDR1 MDHEN, CDR2 SYDVKM. As DNA, the CDR3 is TGTGCCAGCAGTTTCGGTACCGGGGACTATGGCTACACCTTC. This sequence encodes CASSFGTGDYGYTF.

This clone showed up just once. The chain joins TRBV7-2 to TRBJ2-3; perhaps TRBD2 as D (5 bases). CDR3 length: 15 amino acids. Germline assignment: CDR1 SGHTA and CDR2 FQGNSA. V lost 1 base to trimming and J lost 0 bases, with 8 bases between them. The DNA of the CDR3 is TGTGCCAGCAGCTTAGGGCGGACTAGCACAGATACGCAGTATTTT. Translated: CASSLGRTSTDTQYF.

The V call is TRBV3-1 (or the pseudogene TRBV3-2), the J call TRBJ1-5; the D is unclear. Germline loops: CDR1 LGHDT, CDR2 YNNKEL (reference sequence). V lost 4 bases, J lost 6 bases, and 25 bases lay in between. This CDR3 contains 18 residues. The CDR3: CASSRSSGPRRWSQPQHF. In DNA, the CDR3 is TGTGCCAGCAGCCGAAGCTCCGGGCCGCGGAGATGGAGTCAGCCCCAGCATTTT.

This chain joins TRBV5-1 and TRBJ2-1; 8 bases fit TRBD2. Per germline, CDR1 SGHRS and CDR2 YFSETQ. The CDR3 loop spans 16 amino acids. Losses at the gene ends were 0 bases for V and 9 bases for J; bases not matched to a gene: 11. The CDR3 DNA is TGCGCCAGCAGCTTGGAACTAGCGGTGAGGGGAAGTGAGCAGTTCTTC. Its translation is CASSLELAVRGSEQFF.

The chain joins TRBV25-1 to TRBJ2-5, with D hard to call. Germline V gene lookup returns CDR1 MGHDK and CDR2 SYGVNS. The V gene lost 4 bases and the J gene lost 8 bases, with 17 bases spanning the gap. The length of the CDR3 is 14 residues. CDR3 nucleotides: TGTGCCAGCAGTGCGATCTCCAAAAAGAGTACCCAGTACTTC. Translation gives CASSAISKKSTQYF.

V and J are TRBV3-1 (or the pseudogene TRBV3-2) and TRBJ1-1; unclear D gene. The CDR3 is made up of 14 amino acids. V lost 2 bases and J 2 bases, leaving 9 bases between the germline ends. CDR1 and CDR2 from the germline V gene are LGHDT and YNNKEL (reference sequence). This CDR3 reads CASSQYDGNTEAFF. CDR3 nucleotide sequence: TGTGCCAGCAGCCAATACGACGGTAACACTGAAGCTTTCTTT.

This clone was detected only once. The rearrangement joins TRBV19 to TRBJ2-7; 10 nucleotides line up with TRBD1. V was pared by 6 bases and J by 1 base, with 9 bases of the junction left unmatched. CDR1 and CDR2 from the germline V gene are LNHDA and SQIVND (reference sequence). The CDR3 is made up of 16 amino acids. The CDR3 reads CASSLRDRGGSYEQYF. Written as DNA, the CDR3 is TGTGCCAGTAGCCTTAGGGACAGGGGAGGGTCCTACGAGCAGTACTTC.